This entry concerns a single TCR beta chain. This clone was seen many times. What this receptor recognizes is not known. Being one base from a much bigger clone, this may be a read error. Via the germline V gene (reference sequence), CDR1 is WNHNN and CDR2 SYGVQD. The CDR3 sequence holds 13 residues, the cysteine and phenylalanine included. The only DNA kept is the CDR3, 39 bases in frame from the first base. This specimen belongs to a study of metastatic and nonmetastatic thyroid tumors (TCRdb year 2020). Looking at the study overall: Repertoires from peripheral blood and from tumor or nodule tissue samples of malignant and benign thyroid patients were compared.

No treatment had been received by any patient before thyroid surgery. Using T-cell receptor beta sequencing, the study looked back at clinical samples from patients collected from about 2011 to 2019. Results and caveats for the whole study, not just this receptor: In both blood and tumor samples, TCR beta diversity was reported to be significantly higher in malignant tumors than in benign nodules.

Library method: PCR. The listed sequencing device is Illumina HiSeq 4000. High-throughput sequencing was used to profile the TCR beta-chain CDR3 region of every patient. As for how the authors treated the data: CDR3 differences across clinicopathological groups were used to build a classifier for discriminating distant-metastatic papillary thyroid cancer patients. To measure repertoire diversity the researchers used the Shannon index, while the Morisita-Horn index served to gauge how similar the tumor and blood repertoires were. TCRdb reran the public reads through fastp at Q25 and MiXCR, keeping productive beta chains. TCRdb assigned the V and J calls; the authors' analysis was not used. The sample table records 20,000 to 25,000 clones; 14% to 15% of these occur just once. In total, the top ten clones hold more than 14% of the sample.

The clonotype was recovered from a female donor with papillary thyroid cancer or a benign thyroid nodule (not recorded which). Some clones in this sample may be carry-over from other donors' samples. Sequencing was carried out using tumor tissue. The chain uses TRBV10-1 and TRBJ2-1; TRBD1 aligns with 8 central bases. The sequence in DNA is TGCGCCGGCAGTGGGACAGGCTACAATGAGCAGTTCTTC. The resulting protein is CAGSGTGYNEQFF.